Presented here are 13 T cell receptor beta chains from one specimen sequenced in a study of T cells after yellow fever vaccination. One entry per CDR3 protein results from TCRdb running MiXCR on the 5' RACE reads. The sample has 500,000 to 550,000 distinct CDR3 sequences, roughly 22% seen once; the top ten hold roughly a sixth. Sample: PBMCs, taken about 20 days after the first yellow fever vaccination. The receptors were gathered from a man between 18 and 35 years old who received the YFV17D yellow fever vaccine.

The gene calls are TRBV29-1 and TRBJ2-1; TRBD2 agrees at 13 bases. The CDR3 consists of 17 residues. The germline V gene has CDR1 SQVTM and CDR2 ANQGSEA. Trimming removed 5 bases from V and 2 bases from J; junction bases left unmatched: 9. The CDR3 here is CSVTPIGLAGAYNEQFF. The DNA of the CDR3 is TGCAGCGTTACTCCTATTGGACTAGCGGGGGCCTACAATGAGCAGTTCTTC.

This rearrangement joins TRBV5-6 to TRBJ1-6; D might be TRBD1 (5 bases). The CDR3 length is 16 residues. Germline values: CDR1 SGHDT, CDR2 YYEEEE. The V and J ends lost 2 bases and 0 bases respectively, with 9 bases between them. The CDR3 here is CASSFSGDSYNSPLHF. The CDR3 coding sequence is TGTGCCAGCAGCTTTTCGGGGGACTCCTATAATTCACCCCTCCACTTT.

For the CDR3, the DNA is TGTGCCAGCAGCTCGAATACCGGGCCAGCGTACGTC. It yields the protein CASSSNTGPAYV. The chain links TRBV7-8 to TRBJ2-7; D is ambiguous. V lost 4 bases, J lost 12 bases, and 16 bases lay in between. CDR1 is SGHVS, CDR2 FQNEAQ, per germline. This CDR3 has 12 amino acids.

A few counts support this clonotype. The V call is TRBV5-1, the J call TRBJ1-1; 8 nucleotides align to TRBD1. The CDR3 has 13 residues. V dropped 4 bases and J dropped 4; count of bases not matched to a gene: 3. CDR1 and CDR2 from the germline V gene are SGHRS and YFSETQ. The CDR3, as DNA: TGCGCCAGCAGCGGACAGGGTGCCACTGAAGCTTTCTTT. It is translated as CASSGQGATEAFF.

For the CDR3, the DNA is TGTGCCAGCAGTTGGGGTGGTAACCAAGAGACCCAGTACTTC. It codes for CASSWGGNQETQYF. J is TRBJ2-5 and V is TRBV6-5; D gene uncertain. Per the germline V gene, CDR1 is MNHEY and CDR2 is SVGAGI. The CDR3 has 14 amino acids. The V end lost 4 bases, the J end lost 0 bases, and 9 bases lay between the germline ends.

This chain uses TRBV7-9 with TRBJ1-1, with no clear D. The ends were cut back, 1 base at V and 5 bases at J, with 11 bases in the middle. The germline CDR1 and CDR2 sequences are SEHNR and FQNEAQ (reference sequence). This CDR3 spans 14 amino acids. The CDR3 is CASSLVSSTTEAFF. In DNA form, the CDR3 reads TGTGCCAGCAGCTTAGTGTCAAGTACGACTGAAGCTTTCTTT.

This clonotype was observed a handful of times. The V gene is TRBV7-3, the J gene TRBJ2-3, with TRBD1 matching over 12 bases. The CDR3 covers 14 residues. The junction had 1 base not matched to a gene; V was cut back by 5 bases and J by 4 bases. Germline loops: CDR1 SGHTA, CDR2 FQGTGA. The CDR3 DNA follows: TGTGCCAGCAGCGGGACAGGGGGCTCAGATACGCAGTATTTT. Translating gives CASSGTGGSDTQYF.

The chain employs TRBV13 and TRBJ2-3; D is perhaps TRBD1 (6 bases). The length of the CDR3 is 18 residues. Between the trimmed V and J ends, which lost 5 bases and 0 bases, there was a span of 21 bases. Germline V gene lookup returns CDR1 PRHDT and CDR2 FYEKMQ (reference sequence). In DNA, the CDR3 is TGTGCCAGCAGCCCCGGGGCTCCCGGGACATCTAGCACAGATACGCAGTATTTT. This encodes CASSPGAPGTSSTDTQYF.

This clonotype was counted only a few times. V usage is TRBV9 and J usage is TRBJ1-3; D unclear. The CDR3 length is 16 residues. The ends were cut back, 0 bases at V and 3 bases at J, with 13 bases in the middle. Germline V CDR1 and CDR2: SGDLS, YYNGEE. Here the CDR3 DNA reads TGTGCCAGCAGCGTAGCGGCAGGAGCCCTTGGAAACACCATATATTTT. Translation gives CASSVAAGALGNTIYF.

The chain joins TRBV18 to TRBJ1-1; 7 positions match TRBD1. V lost 0 bases to trimming and J lost 5 bases; unmatched junction nucleotides: 6. Looked up from germline, CDR1 is KGHSH and CDR2 is LQKENI. The CDR3 contains 15 residues. This CDR3 reads CASSPPARGGTEAFF. DNA of the CDR3: TGTGCCAGCTCACCACCGGCCAGGGGGGGGACTGAAGCTTTCTTT.

This clonotype showed up many times. V is TRBV12-3 or TRBV12-4 and J is TRBJ1-2; D gene ambiguous. The CDR3 consists of 10 residues. V lost 3 bases and J lost 8, with 4 bases in between. The CDR3: CASSFSGYTF. The DNA for the CDR3 is TGTGCCAGCAGTTTTTCCGGCTACACCTTC.

The CDR3 DNA reads as TGTGCCACCAGTGACCACAGGGTCGGTGGGGAGTCCCAGCATTTT. It yields the protein CATSDHRVGGESQHF. The J gene is TRBJ1-5, the V gene TRBV24-1; tentatively, D is TRBD1 (6 bases). Trimming shortened V by 4 bases and J by 11 bases, and 20 bases separated the two germline ends. CDR3 size: 15 residues. Germline values: CDR1 KGHDR, CDR2 SFDVKD.

This clonotype turned up a few times. The chain employs TRBV4-3 and TRBJ2-1; 7 nucleotides align to TRBD1. CDR3 size: 15 residues. Germline CDR1 LGHNA, CDR2 YSLEER. The V segment lost 6 bases and the J segment 7 bases; nucleotides outside the gene matches: 12. Written as DNA, the CDR3 is TGCGCCAGCAGGAGCTTGAGGGGGCGGATAAATGAGCAGTTCTTC. Its protein product is CASRSLRGRINEQFF.